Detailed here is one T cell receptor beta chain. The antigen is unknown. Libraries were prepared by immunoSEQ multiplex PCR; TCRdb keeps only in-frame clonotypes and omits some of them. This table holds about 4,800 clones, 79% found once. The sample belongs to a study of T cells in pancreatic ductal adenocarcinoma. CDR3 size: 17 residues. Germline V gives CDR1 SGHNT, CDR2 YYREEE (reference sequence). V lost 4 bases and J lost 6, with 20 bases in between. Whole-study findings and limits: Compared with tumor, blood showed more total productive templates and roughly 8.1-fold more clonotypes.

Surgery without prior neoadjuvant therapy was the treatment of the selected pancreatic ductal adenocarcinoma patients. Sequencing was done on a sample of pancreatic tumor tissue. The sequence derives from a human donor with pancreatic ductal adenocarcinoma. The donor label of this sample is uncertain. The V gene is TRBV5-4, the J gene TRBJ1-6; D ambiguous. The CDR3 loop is CASSQDVGRRTNSPLHF. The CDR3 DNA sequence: TGTGCCAGCAGCCAAGACGTTGGGAGGCGGACTAATTCACCCCTCCACTTT.